This T cell receptor (beta chain) is from a study of metastatic and nonmetastatic thyroid tumors. Study information: Where malignant and benign thyroid patients were concerned, repertoires were compared across blood and tumor or nodule tissue.

Each patient went into thyroid surgery without having received any treatment. Study-wide points: Relative to benign nodules, malignant thyroid tumors were reportedly characterized by significantly elevated TCR beta diversity in blood and tumor.

In its sample, this clone was seen a few times. The target antigen is unknown. Original processing methods: The study's classifier, a distant-metastasis tool for papillary thyroid cancer, was built using CDR3 differences across clinicopathological groups. TCRdb re-clonotyped the PCR reads via MiXCR. The V and J calls reflect TCRdb's pipeline rather than the authors' work. Here the sample spans about 43,000 clones, roughly an eighth being singletons. V was trimmed by 5 bases and J by 5 bases, leaving 7 bases between them. The CDR3 runs to 11 residues. Looked up from germline, CDR1 is SNHLY and CDR2 is FYNNEI.

Sequenced: blood. The TCR was taken from a female donor with papillary thyroid cancer or a benign thyroid nodule (not recorded which). Some clones in this sample may be carry-over from other donors' samples. The chain carries TRBV2 and TRBJ2-7; D call uncertain. The CDR3 here is CASSHVDEQYF. The CDR3, as DNA: TGTGCCAGCAGTCACGTTGACGAGCAGTACTTC.